The 32 T cell receptor beta chains below come from one sample, sequenced in a study of cytomegalovirus exposure and HLA in healthy donors. 13 Jbeta primers and 60 Vbeta primers were used for the PCR. Only in-frame clones appear in the TCRdb table, and some are missing; sequencing was by immunoSEQ multiplex PCR. The sample lists under 250,000 clones, 70% to 85% occurring once. Sequencing was done on a sample of PBMCs. Every receptor here comes from a woman between 25 and 40 years old in good health and CMV-seropositive.

V is TRBV4-3 and J is TRBJ1-1; D possibly corresponds to TRBD1 (5 bases). Germline CDR1 and CDR2: LGHNA and YSLEER. Trimming removed 1 base from V and 1 base from J, with 13 bases in between. CDR3 length: 16 amino acids. The CDR3 here is CASSQGIGAENTEAFF. The CDR3 bases are TGCGCCAGCAGCCAAGGGATAGGGGCTGAGAACACTGAAGCTTTCTTT.

The chain is built from TRBV5-1 and TRBJ2-5; 7 bases map to TRBD2. CDR3 length equals 14 residues. Germline CDR1 and CDR2: SGHRS and YFSETQ. V gave up 2 bases and J gave up 1 base; unmatched junction bases: 2. CDR3 protein: CASSFGGVQETQYF. DNA for the CDR3: TGCGCCAGCAGCTTTGGGGGGGTCCAAGAGACCCAGTACTTC.

This chain connects TRBV25-1 to TRBJ1-6, with 7 bases that match TRBD1. Germline V gene data show CDR1 as MGHDK and CDR2 as SYGVNS. Losses at the gene ends were 2 bases for V and 12 bases for J; bases not matched to a gene: 10. This CDR3 has 15 residues. CDR3 region: CASSEPGQDHLPLHF. In DNA form, the CDR3 reads TGTGCCAGCAGTGAACCTGGACAGGACCATCTACCCCTCCACTTT.

This clone was detected only a few times. The chain employs TRBV4-2 and TRBJ2-7; D is undetermined. Germline V gene sequence: CDR1 LGHNA, CDR2 YNFKEQ. CDR3 length equals 12 residues. V shed 3 bases and J shed 2 bases, with 5 bases lying between them. The chain's CDR3 is CASSQGPYEQYF. The CDR3 DNA sequence: TGTGCCAGCAGCCAGGGCCCCTACGAGCAGTACTTC.

The V and J genes are TRBV10-3 and TRBJ1-2; D remains ambiguous. This CDR3 has 14 amino acids. The V gene lost 1 base and the J gene lost 2 bases, with 8 bases spanning the gap. Looked up from germline, CDR1 is ENHRY and CDR2 is SYGVKD. CDR3 protein: CAISEFSENYGYTF. The CDR3 DNA reads TGTGCCATCAGTGAGTTCAGCGAGAACTATGGCTACACCTTC.

The V call is TRBV4-1, the J call TRBJ1-4, with D perhaps TRBD1 (5 bases). The CDR3 has 15 amino acids. Germline V gene data show CDR1 as MGHRA and CDR2 as YSYEKL. Trimming stripped 4 bases from V and 6 bases from J, with 15 bases between. The CDR3 DNA is TGCGCCAGCAGCCCCCTTGGACGGGGGGATGAAAAACTGTTTTTT. Translating it yields CASSPLGRGDEKLFF.

This chain uses TRBV29-1 with TRBJ1-1; perhaps TRBD1 as D (5 bases). Germline values: CDR1 SQVTM, CDR2 ANQGSEA. V dropped 2 bases and J dropped 1 base, with 11 bases sitting between them. This CDR3 comprises 14 residues. The DNA for the CDR3 is TGCAGCGTTGAACAGGGTCTAGGGAACACTGAAGCTTTCTTT. Translation gives CSVEQGLGNTEAFF.

The rearrangement links TRBV4-1 to TRBJ1-5, with 7 bases lining up with TRBD1. The germline V gene has CDR1 MGHRA and CDR2 YSYEKL. The CDR3 has 22 amino acids. J was trimmed by 5 bases and V by 4 bases; bases with no gene match: 29. The CDR3 here is CASSRILLTTGKTSYHYQPQHF. CDR3 nucleotides: TGCGCCAGCAGCCGAATCCTTCTAACGACAGGGAAAACCTCGTACCACTATCAGCCCCAGCATTTT.

J is TRBJ1-2 and V is TRBV18; possibly TRBD1 for D (6 bases). The germline V gene encodes CDR1 KGHSH and CDR2 LQKENI. V was pared by 3 bases and J by 4 bases, with 21 bases between. This CDR3 spans 17 amino acids. Here the CDR3 reads CASSPTGTQAVLYGYTF. CDR3 nucleotide sequence: TGTGCCAGCTCACCCACCGGGACACAGGCTGTCCTCTATGGCTACACCTTC.

This clone was seen only once. The chain recombines TRBV6-6 with TRBJ1-1; 7 bases agree with TRBD1. The CDR3 consists of 12 residues. J lost 4 bases, V lost 7 bases, and 3 bases had no gene match. Germline lookup yields CDR1 MNHNY and CDR2 SVGAGI (reference sequence). The CDR3, as DNA: TGTGCCAGCAAGACAGGGATCACTGAAGCTTTCTTT. The encoded protein is CASKTGITEAFF.

The chain recombines TRBV6-1 with TRBJ1-6; 8 positions match TRBD1. CDR3 length: 14 amino acids. With 6 bases clipped from V and 10 bases from J, the junction kept 8 bases outside the gene matches. CDR1 and CDR2 from the germline V gene are MNHNS and SASEGT. DNA of the CDR3: TGTGCCAGCAGCAAGGGGCAGGGGGCATCACCCCTCCACTTT. Residues: CASSKGQGASPLHF.

This rearrangement joins TRBV19 to TRBJ1-2; 8 bases fit TRBD1. With V trimmed by 10 bases and J by 3 bases, 7 bases remained unmatched. The CDR3 runs 13 residues. Germline V gene data show CDR1 as LNHDA and CDR2 as SQIVND (reference sequence). This CDR3 reads CAIDRGMDYGYTF. The DNA of the CDR3 is TGTGCCATCGACAGGGGAATGGACTATGGCTACACCTTC. Full variable domain (rest looked up from reference TRBV19 and TRBJ1-2): DGGITQSPKYLFRKEGQNVTLSCEQNLNHDAMYWYRQDPGQGLRLIYYSQIVNDFQKGDIAEGYSVSREKKESFPLTVTSAQKNPTAFYLCAIDRGMDYGYTFGSGTRLTVV.

V gene TRBV6-5 combines with J gene TRBJ1-2; 7 nucleotides match TRBD1. This CDR3 comprises 13 residues. J gave up 4 bases and V 6 bases, and 5 bases lay outside the gene matches. CDR1 is MNHEY and CDR2 is SVGAGI in the germline V gene. As DNA, the CDR3 is TGTGCCAGCAGAACAACAGGGGTCTATGGCTACACCTTC. Protein sequence: CASRTTGVYGYTF.

The V call is TRBV30, the J call TRBJ2-4; tentative D call: TRBD2 (7 bases). Trimming cost V 5 bases and J 8 bases, with 13 bases left between them. Per germline, CDR1 GTSNPN and CDR2 SVGIG (reference sequence). The CDR3 length is 12 residues. CDR3 coding DNA: TGTGCCTGGGCTAGAGGGGGGGACATTCAGTACTTC. Amino acid sequence: CAWARGGDIQYF.

V and J are TRBV2 and TRBJ2-6; 9 bases fit TRBD1. V was pared by 2 bases and J by 2 bases, with 4 bases of the junction left unmatched. Germline V lookup: CDR1 SNHLY, CDR2 FYNNEI. The CDR3 sequence is 17 residues long. The CDR3 DNA follows: TGTGCCAGCAGTGAATCCGGGACAGGGCCTGGGGCCAACGTCCTGACTTTC. Encoded protein: CASSESGTGPGANVLTF.

The chain links TRBV2 to TRBJ1-5; 8 nucleotides line up with TRBD1. Germline-derived CDR1 and CDR2 are SNHLY and FYNNEI. The trim removed 3 bases at V and 2 bases at J, leaving 12 bases unmatched. This CDR3 has 18 residues. CDR3: CASSELQGGFYGNQPQHF. The CDR3 DNA reads TGTGCCAGCAGTGAGCTACAGGGGGGTTTTTATGGCAATCAGCCCCAGCATTTT. Filled out from reference TRBV2 and TRBJ1-5, the complete variable domain reads EPEVTQTPSHQVTQMGQEVILRCVPISNHLYFYWYRQILGQKVEFLVSFYNNEISEKSEIFDDQFSVERPDGSNFTLKIRSTKLEDSAMYFCASSELQGGFYGNQPQHFGDGTRLSIL.

The gene calls are TRBV7-6 and TRBJ2-7, with 10 bases matching TRBD1. The V segment lost 5 bases and the J segment 0 bases; nucleotides outside the gene matches: 10. CDR3 length: 17 amino acids. Per the germline V gene, CDR1 is SGHVS and CDR2 is FNYEAQ. Here the CDR3 reads CASSRTGGQASSYEQYF. In DNA, the CDR3 is TGTGCCAGCAGCCGGACAGGGGGTCAAGCGAGCTCCTACGAGCAGTACTTC.

V usage is TRBV6-5 and J usage is TRBJ1-2; 8 bases are shared with TRBD1. The CDR3 length is 15 residues. Germline trimming cut 1 base from V and 2 bases from J; bases unmatched to any gene: 3. The germline V gene has CDR1 MNHEY and CDR2 SVGAGI. CDR3 nucleotide sequence: TGTGCCAGCAGTTACTTGGGACAGGAAAACTATGGCTACACCTTC. Its translation is CASSYLGQENYGYTF.

The CDR3 is CASSLGGPQETQYF. The CDR3 nucleotides read TGCGCCAGCAGCTTGGGCGGCCCTCAGGAGACCCAGTACTTC. V gene TRBV5-1 combines with J gene TRBJ2-5; D not certain. This CDR3 contains 14 residues. The ends were cut back, 0 bases at V and 5 bases at J, with 11 bases in the middle. Germline V gene sequence: CDR1 SGHRS, CDR2 YFSETQ.

The genes are TRBV7-9 and TRBJ1-3; D not certain. Germline CDR1 is SEHNR and CDR2 is FQNEAQ (reference sequence). This CDR3 is 17 amino acids long. V lost 3 bases and J 0 bases, leaving 15 bases between the germline ends. The CDR3 region has the DNA TGTGCCAGCAGCTTTTACGGCGAATGGAGCTCTGGAAACACCATATATTTT. It translates to CASSFYGEWSSGNTIYF. The variable domain in full, with the rest retrieved from reference TRBV7-9 and TRBJ1-3, is DTGVSQNPRHKITKRGQNVTFRCDPISEHNRLYWYRQTLGQGPEFLTYFQNEAQLEKSRLLSDRFSAERPKGSFSTLEIQRTEQGDSAMYLCASSFYGEWSSGNTIYFGEGSWLTVV.

The genes are TRBV5-5 and TRBJ2-7; D may be TRBD1 (5 bases). The V end lost 1 base, the J end lost 2 bases, and 7 bases lay between the germline ends. From germline, CDR1 is SGHKS and CDR2 YYEKEE (reference sequence). This CDR3 is built from 13 residues. The CDR3 DNA is TGTGCCAGCAGCTTGTTGACAGCCTACGAGCAGTACTTC. Translated, it gives CASSLLTAYEQYF.

This rearrangement joins TRBV6-1 to TRBJ2-3; no definite D call. V shed 8 bases and J shed 0 bases, with 12 bases lying between them. The CDR3 runs to 14 residues. Germline V gene sequence: CDR1 MNHNS, CDR2 SASEGT. CDR3 loop: CASATEFSTDTQYF. CDR3 bases: TGTGCCAGCGCTACCGAGTTTAGCACAGATACGCAGTATTTT.

This clone was seen only once. The rearrangement uses TRBV5-1 and TRBJ2-1; D is undetermined. Per the germline V gene, CDR1 is SGHRS and CDR2 is YFSETQ. This CDR3 contains 14 residues. With 4 bases removed from V and 0 bases from J, the gap between germline ends came to 8 bases. This CDR3 reads CASSRVSSYNEQFF. The CDR3 DNA is TGCGCCAGCAGCCGGGTGAGCTCCTACAATGAGCAGTTCTTC.

This clone appeared a few times. The DNA for the CDR3 is TGCAGCGTTGAGGGGACTAGCGGGGGGGTTCGCGGGGATGAGCAGTTCTTC. This translates into CSVEGTSGGVRGDEQFF. The rearrangement links TRBV29-1 to TRBJ2-1; 16 positions match TRBD2. V lost 3 bases to trimming and J lost 8 bases; unmatched junction nucleotides: 10. Germline loops: CDR1 SQVTM, CDR2 ANQGSEA. The CDR3 sequence is 17 residues long.

V is TRBV18 and J is TRBJ1-1, with 7 nucleotides matching TRBD1. Germline CDR1 KGHSH, CDR2 LQKENI. The CDR3 totals 13 residues. Trimming at V came to 8 bases and at J to 0 bases, leaving 3 bases not matched to a gene. CDR3 in amino acids: CASRGQMNTEAFF. In nucleotides, the CDR3 is TGTGCCAGCAGGGGACAGATGAACACTGAAGCTTTCTTT.

This chain uses TRBV18 with TRBJ2-1; 10 bases agree with TRBD2. CDR1 and CDR2 (germline): KGHSH, LQKENI. Trimming at V came to 3 bases and at J to 0 bases, leaving 8 bases not matched to a gene. This CDR3 region has 18 residues. CDR3 DNA sequence: TGTGCCAGCTCACCGAGAACTAGCGGGGTGAGCTCCTACAATGAGCAGTTCTTC. The encoded protein is CASSPRTSGVSSYNEQFF.

The rearrangement joins TRBV28 to TRBJ2-7, with D possibly matching TRBD2 (6 bases). In germline, CDR1 is MDHEN, CDR2 SYDVKM. The CDR3 loop spans 16 amino acids. The germline V and J ends were trimmed by 2 bases and 4 bases, with 18 bases remaining between them. CDR3 in amino acids: CASSLGPGVRIYEQYF. As DNA, the CDR3 is TGTGCCAGCAGTTTAGGCCCGGGAGTCAGAATTTACGAGCAGTACTTC.

The chain carries TRBV11-2 and TRBJ2-2; 7 nucleotides agree with TRBD2. Losses at the gene ends were 5 bases for V and 4 bases for J; bases not matched to a gene: 4. The CDR3 is made up of 14 amino acids. CDR1 SGHAT and CDR2 FQNNGV come from the germline V gene. CDR3 region: CASSQGLLTGELFF. Here the CDR3 DNA reads TGTGCCAGCAGCCAGGGACTACTCACCGGGGAGCTGTTTTTT.

The rearrangement uses TRBV30 and TRBJ1-2, with 10 positions matching TRBD1. V lost 5 bases and J lost 12; bases outside the gene matches: 9. Germline lookup yields CDR1 GTSNPN and CDR2 SVGIG (reference sequence). This CDR3 region has 12 residues. The CDR3, as DNA: TGTGCCTGGCTCGGGACAGGGGCTGTGAACACCTTC. It encodes CAWLGTGAVNTF. Variable domain in full (rest from reference TRBV30 and TRBJ1-2): SQTIHQWPATLVQPVGSPLSLECTVEGTSNPNLYWYRQAAGRGLQLLFYSVGIGQISSEVPQNLSASRPQDRQFILSSKKLLLSDSGFYLCAWLGTGAVNTFGSGTRLTVV.

V usage is TRBV9 and J usage is TRBJ2-1, with 11 bases that match TRBD2. The V segment lost 4 bases and the J segment 8 bases; nucleotides outside the gene matches: 26. The CDR3 has 21 amino acids. Germline CDR1 is SGDLS and CDR2 is YYNGEE. The CDR3 reads CASSSPGGVAGGPRRVDEQFF. The CDR3 DNA follows: TGTGCCAGCAGCTCGCCGGGGGGGGTAGCGGGAGGGCCACGTCGGGTCGATGAGCAGTTCTTC.

This rearrangement joins TRBV5-6 to TRBJ2-5; D may be TRBD2 (6 bases). Germline values: CDR1 SGHDT, CDR2 YYEEEE. Trimming took off 0 bases at V and 2 bases at J, with 14 bases between the two ends. The CDR3 totals 16 residues. The CDR3: CASSLEGREGQETQYF. The CDR3 region has the DNA TGTGCCAGCAGCTTGGAAGGGCGGGAAGGGCAAGAGACCCAGTACTTC.

V is TRBV4-3 and J is TRBJ1-6; 8 nucleotides agree with TRBD1. CDR1 and CDR2 from the germline V gene are LGHNA and YSLEER. V lost 0 bases to trimming and J lost 9 bases; unmatched junction nucleotides: 4. The CDR3 length is 15 residues. Here the CDR3 reads CASSQDRTGGSPLHF. The CDR3 region has the DNA TGCGCCAGCAGCCAAGATCGTACAGGGGGTTCACCCCTCCACTTT.